The T cell receptor beta chain described here comes from a study of cytomegalovirus exposure and HLA in healthy donors (dated by TCRdb to the late 2010s). Context from the whole study: An earlier analysis of several hundred of the donors reported more than 250 Gb of sequence data and 120 million or so unique TCR beta sequences from roughly 200 million T cells. An early release that covered more than 550 HLA-typed donors contained 300 to 350 gigabases of sequencing data and 80 million or so unique TCR sequences. Among the 398 genotyped donors, around 81% belonged to the genetic ancestry cluster associated with self-reported Caucasian donors. The aim of the study was to test whether cataloging public T cell receptors could identify signatures of past pathogen exposure. The T cell repertoires of around 670 subjects were profiled by immunosequencing and related to cytomegalovirus serostatus. A separate validation cohort of about 110 different subjects was used in addition to the approximately 670-subject first cohort. High-throughput TCR immunosequencing, statistical association of individual TCRs with disease status, and machine learning were combined to predict cytomegalovirus infection status. In a later analysis, previously published TCR beta repertoires from several hundred donors were re-analyzed and high-resolution HLA genotyping was added so that TCR occurrence patterns could be studied. In the later analysis, no new phenotypic data were used to find candidate immune exposures; instead, reliance was placed on TCR beta sequences and their occurrence across donors. An earlier analysis of some 600 of the donors applied high-throughput TCR beta sequencing to assess whether each TCR beta V gene segment acted as functional or pseudogenic. Donor age, sex, ethnicity and CMV serostatus were compiled alongside the repertoire data. In a later genetic analysis, genome-wide SNP genotypes for about 55% of the 666 donors were used, and that subset was treated as a discovery cohort. All discovery cohort repertoires had been generated using a single sequencing platform. Class I and class II HLA loci were covered by the typing at four-digit resolution. Typing coverage differed by locus: A, B, C, DRB1 and DQB1 were typed in roughly 620-630 donors, DQA1 in 522, DPA1 in 600 to 610, and DPB1 in 400 to 480. Several DR-DQ haplotypes were handled as single units for association and clustering, since linkage in the cohort was strong. Among some 400 genotyped donors of the cohort, an average of about 240,000 unique TCR beta nucleotide sequences were sequenced per donor, about a sixth of them non-productive.

This clone was detected a few times. What antigen it recognizes has not been identified. Base qualities are not at hand, and no much larger clone is one base apart. At the junction V is shortened by 1 base and J by 6 bases; bases outside the gene matches: 4. The CDR3 goes from the cysteine to the phenylalanine over 14 residues. Of all the DNA, just the CDR3 is kept, 42 bases in frame from base 1. CDR1 and CDR2 (SGHNT, YYREEE) derive from the germline V gene (reference sequence). The cohort was made up of roughly 670 healthy bone marrow donors. At the time of sampling, every cohort member was nominally healthy, though immune exposures that went unrecorded were likely present. The donor was CMV seronegative and belonged to the group of under 400 seronegative cohort members. Each donor provided a peripheral blood sample, and peripheral blood mononuclear cells were used for TCR beta sequencing. Genomic DNA was extracted from the blood cell samples with the Qiagen DNeasy Blood Extraction Kit.

General conclusions and limits of the study: A group of highly shared sequence variants was considered likely to be a technical artifact of the sequencing pipeline. Sequencing depth was assumed to be roughly uniform across donors in the presence/absence analyses, though that assumption may not hold. Linkage disequilibrium might explain the correlated functional status among segregating V segments, but an unknown experimental factor could not be excluded. Cytomegalovirus status was reported to be diagnosed by the classifier with high specificity and sensitivity in both the original and validation cohorts. When HLA alleles, especially DR and DQ, strongly co-occurred, TCR associations were difficult to assign to individual alleles. According to a later analysis, parvovirus B19, influenza, CMV and Epstein-Barr virus appeared linked to several top co-occurrence clusters. Because some donors lacked HLA typing at each locus, the association tests relied only on the typed subset. A later analysis found that HLA-associated TCR beta chains were more clonally expanded and had lower generation probabilities than equally common non-associated chains. Broadly in line with IMGT annotations, most TCR beta V segments showed up in productive rearrangements about 87% or about 30% of the time in an earlier analysis of several hundred of the donors. A later analysis found that most CMV-associated TCR beta chains appeared HLA-restricted, with HLA associations seemingly driven largely by CMV exposure. The study gave a list of under 200 TCR beta chains associated with cytomegalovirus. A further reported finding was that TCR beta sequences accurately predicted the HLA-A and HLA-B alleles for most subjects in the first cohort. Because counts were too low, seventeen rarely observed V segments, including chromosome 9 orphons, were left out of the earlier analysis of some 600 of the donors. A later genetic analysis reported fewer N-insertions in productive TCRs among donors in an Asian-associated ancestry cluster than the approximately 670-donor mean. An association between a missense DCLRE1C variant and V-gene and J-gene trimming of TCR beta chains was found in a later genetic analysis and replicated in an independent cohort. It was suggested by the authors that the approach could potentially be generalized to other disease states and immunological phenotypes. The only immune exposure information available for the cohort was CMV serostatus. Specific HLA alleles were associated with 15,000 to 20,000 TCR beta sequences at a false discovery rate of 0.05 in a later analysis. In vitro tests confirmed that a few of the cytomegalovirus-associated TCR beta chains recognize cytomegalovirus antigens. According to a later analysis, TCR association rates differed among HLA loci, with DRB1 alleles showing the most associated TCRs and HLA-C alleles showing the fewest. Across donors, most TCR sequences were observed very rarely, whereas some public TCRs were present in many individuals. Some IMGT-functional V segments, including TRBV6-2 and TRBV6-3, could not be distinguished by the 87-base-pair reads and were therefore excluded. The cohort was sequenced for TCR beta chains only, and without alpha or paired-chain data the features that could be detected were limited.

The library was obtained by the immunoSEQ multiplex PCR assay. A mixture of 60 forward primers for TCR Vbeta segments and 13 reverse primers for TCR Jbeta segments was used in the multiplex PCR. Amplification of the CDR3 region of rearranged TCR beta genes was performed with a multiplex PCR assay on genomic DNA. On the Illumina HiSeq System, the amplified TCR beta libraries were sequenced as 87-base-pair reads. The paper's processing steps were these. A later analysis tallied around 87 million unique TCR beta chains across the 660 or so repertoires, and roughly 11 million of those chains were shared by two or more donors. Raw reads were error-corrected and collapsed into unique sequences by a nearest-neighbor algorithm in which closely related sequences were merged to remove PCR and sequencing errors. Alignment of CDR3 sequences to IMGT reference sequences was used to assign V, D and J gene segments. Each retained sequence needed at least a six-nucleotide match to both a V gene segment and a J gene segment. Rearrangements were called productive when the CDR3 lacked stop codons and stayed in frame with V and J; all others were non-productive. CDR3 was defined by IMGT convention, running from the second conserved V-encoded cysteine to the conserved J-encoded phenylalanine. The earlier analysis of fewer than 700 of the donors excluded sequences that lacked an unambiguous match to a single V gene segment. In an earlier analysis of about 590 of the donors, a V segment was called functional when productive rearrangements were above 56.7%, and segregating when the standard deviation between donors exceeded 5%. A statistical classification framework was built to diagnose cytomegalovirus status from the catalog of TCR beta chain sequences. A later analysis assigned V and J genes by comparing TCR nucleotide sequences with IMGT/GENE-DB human TR gene sequences. Using the TCRdist pipeline, a later analysis assigned CDR3 sequences along with most-parsimonious VDJ recombination scenarios. In a later analysis, each TCR beta chain was defined by its CDR3 amino acid sequence together with its V-gene family, and reads lacking a unique V-gene family were excluded. As a way to deal with suspected cross-contamination and a sequencing artifact, a later analysis dropped roughly 620 nucleotide sequences that were highly shared and had low generation probability. For each public chain, a later analysis derived a clonal expansion index from normalized ranks of inferred template counts within each repertoire. A later analysis computed generation probabilities with a VDJ recombination model fitted to out-of-frame rearrangements, and checked the results against IGoR. In a later analysis, TCR-TCR, TCR-HLA and TCR-CMV co-occurrence was scored with hypergeometric tests, and a repertoire-size bias correction was applied to TCR pairs. In a later analysis, false discovery rates were estimated by permuting HLA or CMV assignments 20 times. A later analysis grouped co-occurring TCRs with DBSCAN, adding TCRdist sequence similarity when clustering within HLA-allele-positive subsets. Repertoires with fewer than 30,000 or more than 120,000 public chains were left out of co-occurrence clustering, as were five repertoires with anomalous nucleotide sharing. In TCRdb, the immuneACCESS table is reduced to in-frame sequences with V and J assigned. These tables do not hold every clone; where another copy was compared, an unresolved V gene accounts for under half, and the others remain unexplained. V and J calls and clone size are as listed in that table; D and trimming were resolved from the DNA. The sample contains 100,000 to 150,000 clones, 70% to 85% of them found a single time. The top ten clonotypes cover roughly 3.5% of the sample.

This receptor chain uses TRBV5-4 and TRBJ2-7, with 10 central nucleotides matching TRBD2. This clonotype was obtained from a woman aged 45-60 years in good health and CMV-seronegative. Sequencing input: PBMCs. The DNA is as follows: TGTGCCAGCAGCTTGAAAGCGGGAGGGTTCGAGCAGTACTTC. The encoded protein is CASSLKAGGFEQYF.